This TCR beta chain was captured in a study of shared clonotypes between healthy human individuals (dated by TCRdb to 2020 to 2022). Broadly, across the study: A few men and a couple of women, aged 18 to 49 years, made up the cohort. For each donor, CD4 naive and CD4 memory were each run on three plates, CD8 naive on two plates, and CD8 memory on one plate. To estimate repertoire size and how much clonotypes are shared between individuals, the study performed deep sequencing of blood TCR repertoires from a handful of healthy adults. Leukapheresis yielded between about 0.9 and 8.9 billion PBMCs per donor. Different laboratories and diverse techniques were used to prepare libraries and sequence TCR repertoires, to increase sequencing depth and limit assay-specific biases. Overall study results and their limits: Even with the large sequencing depth, rarefaction of the sorted-subset datasets indicated that sequencing was incomplete. Sampling was restricted to blood, and TCR repertoires in tissue are likely to differ from TCR repertoires in blood. Pairwise subsampling led to the expectation that sequencing depth would affect the degree of clonotype sharing among donors. Because the study included a small number of donors, the genetic and exposure-history diversity represented was limited. Across a handful of donors, approximately 4.6% of naive CD4, over 3% of naive CD8, under 2.5% of memory CD4, and under 0.45% of memory CD8 clonotypes were shared. Clonotypes shared by all four sorted-subset donors showed higher generation probabilities than non-shared clonotypes. Estimated clonotype richness was generally larger for naive than for memory subsets.

Looking up the germline V gene yields CDR1 SGHAT and CDR2 FQNNGV. The junction shows trimming of 7 bases on V and 0 bases on J, plus 15 bases between the germline ends. Measured from the cysteine to the phenylalanine, the CDR3 is 16 residues long. CDR3 DNA only is kept here, 48 bases in frame from base 1. Healthy HIV-negative adults with no recently reported acute infections or vaccinations were included as donors. Only Caucasian adults living in Nashville, Tennessee, USA were represented among the donors. CD4+ T cells were enriched by magnetic negative selection, after which naive cells were positively selected on CD45RA and the negative fraction was taken as the memory subset. Blood was collected by leukapheresis, and PBMCs were isolated by Ficoll-Histopaque density gradient centrifugation and then cryopreserved in liquid nitrogen vapor phase. Analytical flow cytometry was used to check the purity and quantity of every magnetically sorted T cell population. Genomic DNA was isolated from every sorted fraction and measured by UV absorbance on a Nanodrop 2000c.

Using the deep immunoSEQ assay, multiplex PCR amplified TCR CDR3 regions from genomic DNA. For each cell subset, the extracted genomic DNA was distributed evenly across all wells of several immunoSEQ 96-well plates, and each plate served as one replicate. For sorted subsets, 200 to 250 ng of genomic DNA, equivalent to roughly 33,000 T cell genomes, went into each replicate PCR. The purified libraries were quantified using a Qubit 3.0 fluorometer, sized with a Bioanalyzer 2100, and then quantified again using the KAPA Library Quantification kit. Each immunoSEQ 96-well plate was sequenced on its own single-read 150-cycle Illumina NextSeq 550 flow cell. The original methods were these. Because the immunoSEQ output included only junctional sequences and no quality scores, the filtering could not be the same as the filtering used for full-length reads. Sequences were annotated with PyIR, a Python wrapper for IgBLAST v1.9, and V/J genes and CDR3 were assigned using IMGT germline references. Reads with weak V/J assignments (E-value above 1e-6), missing CDR3, stop codons, out-of-frame junctions, or ambiguous translated residues were removed. V3J clonotypes were defined as sequences sharing the same inferred V gene, J gene, and CDR3 amino acid sequence. The percentage overlap between two repertoires was calculated by dividing the number of shared unique clonotypes by the size of the smaller repertoire. Richness of each repertoire was evaluated using RTK rarefaction, the Chao1 estimator, and Recon v2.1 estimates of unobserved clonotypes. Generation probabilities were computed with OLGA for all TCRbeta clonotypes obtained by the gDNA method from several donors. What TCRdb holds here is the immuneACCESS table cut down to in-frame rearrangements. Part of the clones is not present; checked against another copy, under half of the missing clones reflect an unresolved V gene, and the others are unexplained. The V and J calls and clone size were taken over from that table, and D and trimming were inferred from the DNA. The sample table holds 2 million to 2.5 million clones, of which approximately 94% were seen once. The ten most abundant clones make up about 0.13% of the sample.

Comment on this clone: The target of this receptor is not known. No much larger clone is present one base from it, and per-base qualities are unavailable.

The sequencing input was naive CD4+ T cells sorted from blood. This sample's cell subset or site label indicates: CD45RA+ positively selected. This TCR derives from a man between 18 and 29 years old in good health. The chain uses TRBV11-2 and TRBJ2-2, with TRBD1 as a weak D call on 6 bases. The CDR3 region reads CASTWGTTTNTGELFF. The nucleotide sequence reads as follows: TGTGCCAGCACCTGGGGGACAACTACGAACACCGGGGAGCTGTTTTTT.